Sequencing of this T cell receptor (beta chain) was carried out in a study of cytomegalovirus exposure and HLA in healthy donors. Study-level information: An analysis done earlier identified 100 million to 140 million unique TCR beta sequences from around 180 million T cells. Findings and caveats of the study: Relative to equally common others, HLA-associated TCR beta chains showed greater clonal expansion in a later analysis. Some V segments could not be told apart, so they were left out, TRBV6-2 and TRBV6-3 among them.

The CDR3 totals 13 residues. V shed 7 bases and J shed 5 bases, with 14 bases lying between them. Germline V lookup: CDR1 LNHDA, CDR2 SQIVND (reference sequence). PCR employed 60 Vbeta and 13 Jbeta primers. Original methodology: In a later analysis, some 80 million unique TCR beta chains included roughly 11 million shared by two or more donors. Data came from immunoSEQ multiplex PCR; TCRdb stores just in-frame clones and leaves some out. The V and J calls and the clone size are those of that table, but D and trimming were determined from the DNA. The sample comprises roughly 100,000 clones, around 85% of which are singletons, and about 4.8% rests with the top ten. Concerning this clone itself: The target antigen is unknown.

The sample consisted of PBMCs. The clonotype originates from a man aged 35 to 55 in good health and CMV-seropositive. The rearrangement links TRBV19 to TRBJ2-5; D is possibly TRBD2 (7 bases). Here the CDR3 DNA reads TGTGCCAGTAACGGGGGGCTGGAGGAGACCCAGTACTTC. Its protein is CASNGGLEETQYF.